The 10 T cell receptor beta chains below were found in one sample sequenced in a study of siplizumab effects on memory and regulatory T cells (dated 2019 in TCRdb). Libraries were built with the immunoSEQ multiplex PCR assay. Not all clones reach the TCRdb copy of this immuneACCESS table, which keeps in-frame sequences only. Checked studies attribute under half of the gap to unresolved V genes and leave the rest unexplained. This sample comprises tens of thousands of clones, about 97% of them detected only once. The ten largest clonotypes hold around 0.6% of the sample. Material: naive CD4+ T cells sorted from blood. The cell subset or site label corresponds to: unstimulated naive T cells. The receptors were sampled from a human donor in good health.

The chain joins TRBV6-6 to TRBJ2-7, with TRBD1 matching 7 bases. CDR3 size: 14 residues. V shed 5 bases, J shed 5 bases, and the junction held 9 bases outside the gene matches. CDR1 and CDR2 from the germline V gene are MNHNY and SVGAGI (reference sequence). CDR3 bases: TGTGCCAGCAGTCGCGCGACAGGGAGCCACGAGCAGTACTTC. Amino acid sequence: CASSRATGSHEQYF.

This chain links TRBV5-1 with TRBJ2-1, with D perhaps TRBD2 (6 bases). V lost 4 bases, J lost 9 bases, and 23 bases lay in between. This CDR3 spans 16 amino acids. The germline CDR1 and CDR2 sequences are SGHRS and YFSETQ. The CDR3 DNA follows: TGCGCCAGCAGCCCAACGGGACTCAGCGTCTCAGGTGAGCAGTTCTTC. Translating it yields CASSPTGLSVSGEQFF. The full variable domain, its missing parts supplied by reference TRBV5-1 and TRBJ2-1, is KAGVTQTPRYLIKTRGQQVTLSCSPISGHRSVSWYQQTPGQGLQFLFEYFSETQRNKGNFPGRFSGRQFSNSRSEMNVSTLELGDSALYLCASSPTGLSVSGEQFFGPGTRLTVL.

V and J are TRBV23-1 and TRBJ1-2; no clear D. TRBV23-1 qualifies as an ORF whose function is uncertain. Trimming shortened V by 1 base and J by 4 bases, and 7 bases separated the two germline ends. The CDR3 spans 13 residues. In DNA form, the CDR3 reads TGCGCCAGCAGTCAATGCTTCAGCTATGGCTACACCTTC. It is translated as CASSQCFSYGYTF.

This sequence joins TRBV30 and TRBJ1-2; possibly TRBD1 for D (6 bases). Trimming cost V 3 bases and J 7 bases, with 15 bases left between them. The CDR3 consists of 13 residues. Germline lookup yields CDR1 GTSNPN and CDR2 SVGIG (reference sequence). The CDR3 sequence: CAWRRGGDGGYTF. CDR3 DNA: TGTGCCTGGAGGAGGGGGGGAGATGGTGGCTACACCTTC.

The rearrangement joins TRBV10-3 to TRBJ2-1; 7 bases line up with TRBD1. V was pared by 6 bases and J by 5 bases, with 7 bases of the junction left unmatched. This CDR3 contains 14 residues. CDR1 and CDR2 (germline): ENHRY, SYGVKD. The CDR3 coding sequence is TGTGCCATCAGCCCGGACAGGTTAAACAATGAGCAGTTCTTC. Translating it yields CAISPDRLNNEQFF.

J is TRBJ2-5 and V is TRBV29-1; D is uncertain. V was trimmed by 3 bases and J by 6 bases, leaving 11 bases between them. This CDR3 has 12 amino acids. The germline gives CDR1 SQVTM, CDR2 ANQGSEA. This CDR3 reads CSVDRSSQTQYF. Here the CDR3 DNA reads TGCAGCGTTGACAGGAGCTCCCAGACCCAGTACTTC.

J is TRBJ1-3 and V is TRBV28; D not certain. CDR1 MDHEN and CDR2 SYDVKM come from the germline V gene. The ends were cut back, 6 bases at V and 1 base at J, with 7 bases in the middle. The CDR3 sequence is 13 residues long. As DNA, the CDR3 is TGTGCCAGCAGCGATATTTCTGGAAACACCATATATTTT. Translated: CASSDISGNTIYF.

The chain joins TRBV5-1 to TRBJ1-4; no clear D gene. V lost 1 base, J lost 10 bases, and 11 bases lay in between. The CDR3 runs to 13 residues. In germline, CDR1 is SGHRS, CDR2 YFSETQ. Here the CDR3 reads CASSLIPHGKLFF. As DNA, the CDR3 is TGCGCCAGCAGCTTGATCCCGCATGGAAAACTGTTTTTT.

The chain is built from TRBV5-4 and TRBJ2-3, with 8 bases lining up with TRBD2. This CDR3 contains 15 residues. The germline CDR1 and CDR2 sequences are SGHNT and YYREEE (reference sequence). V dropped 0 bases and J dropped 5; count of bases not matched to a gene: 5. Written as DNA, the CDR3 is TGTGCCAGCAGCTTGGCGGGCGGGAGGCAAGATACGCAGTATTTT. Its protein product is CASSLAGGRQDTQYF.

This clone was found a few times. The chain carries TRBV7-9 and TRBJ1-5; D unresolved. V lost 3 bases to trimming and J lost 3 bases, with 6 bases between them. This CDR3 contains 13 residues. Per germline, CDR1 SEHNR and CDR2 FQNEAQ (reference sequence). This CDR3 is CASSFQPNQPQHF. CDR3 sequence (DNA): TGTGCCAGCAGCTTCCAACCCAATCAGCCCCAGCATTTT.